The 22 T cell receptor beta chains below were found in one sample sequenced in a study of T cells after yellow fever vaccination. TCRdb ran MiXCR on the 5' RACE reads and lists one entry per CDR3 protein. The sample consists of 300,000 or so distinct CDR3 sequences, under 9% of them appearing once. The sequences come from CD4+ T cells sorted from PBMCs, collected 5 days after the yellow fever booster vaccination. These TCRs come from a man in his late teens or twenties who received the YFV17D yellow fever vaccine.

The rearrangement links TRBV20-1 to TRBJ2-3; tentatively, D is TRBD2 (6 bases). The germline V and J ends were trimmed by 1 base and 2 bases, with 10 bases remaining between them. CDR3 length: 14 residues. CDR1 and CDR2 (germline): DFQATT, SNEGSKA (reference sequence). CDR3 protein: CSARGTIHTDTQYF. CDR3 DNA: TGCAGTGCTAGAGGGACTATCCACACAGATACGCAGTATTTT.

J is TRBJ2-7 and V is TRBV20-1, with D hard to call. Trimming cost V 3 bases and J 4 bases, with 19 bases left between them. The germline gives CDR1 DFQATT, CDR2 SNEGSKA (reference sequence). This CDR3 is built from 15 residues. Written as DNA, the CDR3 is TGCAGTGCTAGGGAGCAAATAAATCCCACATACGAGCAGTACGTC. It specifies CSAREQINPTYEQYV.

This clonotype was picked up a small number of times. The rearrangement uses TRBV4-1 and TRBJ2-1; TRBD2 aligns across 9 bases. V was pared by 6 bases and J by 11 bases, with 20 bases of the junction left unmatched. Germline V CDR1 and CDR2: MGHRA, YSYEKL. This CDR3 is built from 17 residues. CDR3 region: CASRQIVAAGGPVQQFF. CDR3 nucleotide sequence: TGCGCCAGCAGGCAAATCGTCGCTGCGGGGGGGCCCGTTCAGCAGTTCTTC.

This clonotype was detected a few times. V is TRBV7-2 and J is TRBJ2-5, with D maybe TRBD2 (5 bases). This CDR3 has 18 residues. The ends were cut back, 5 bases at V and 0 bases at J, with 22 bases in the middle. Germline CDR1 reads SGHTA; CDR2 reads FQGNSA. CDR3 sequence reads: CASSRRKPRGSYQETQYF. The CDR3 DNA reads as TGTGCCAGCAGCCGCAGGAAGCCAAGAGGGTCCTACCAAGAGACCCAGTACTTC.

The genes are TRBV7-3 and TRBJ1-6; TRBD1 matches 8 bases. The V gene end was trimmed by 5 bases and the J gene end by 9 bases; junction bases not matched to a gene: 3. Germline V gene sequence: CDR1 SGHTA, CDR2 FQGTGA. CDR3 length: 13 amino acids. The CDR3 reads CASSAGTGSPLHF. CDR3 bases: TGTGCCAGCAGCGCCGGGACAGGTTCACCCCTCCACTTT.

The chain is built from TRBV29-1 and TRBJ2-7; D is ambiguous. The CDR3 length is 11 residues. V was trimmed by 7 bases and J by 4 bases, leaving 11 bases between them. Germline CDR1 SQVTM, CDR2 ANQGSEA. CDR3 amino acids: CSAHGVYEQYF. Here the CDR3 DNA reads TGCAGCGCCCATGGGGTTTACGAGCAGTACTTC.

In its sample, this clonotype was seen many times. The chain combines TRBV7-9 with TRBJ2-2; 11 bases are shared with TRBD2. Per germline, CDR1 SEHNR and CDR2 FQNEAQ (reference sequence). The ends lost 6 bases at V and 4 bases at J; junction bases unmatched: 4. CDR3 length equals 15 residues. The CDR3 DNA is TGTGCCAGCAGACCTGGACTAGCGGGCACCGGGGAGCTGTTTTTT. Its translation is CASRPGLAGTGELFF.

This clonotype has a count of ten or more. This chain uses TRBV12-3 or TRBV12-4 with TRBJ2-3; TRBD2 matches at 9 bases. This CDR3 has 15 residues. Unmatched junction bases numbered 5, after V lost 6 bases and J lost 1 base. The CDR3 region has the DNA TGTGCCAGCAGGCATAGCGGGGGCCGCACAGATACGCAGTATTTT. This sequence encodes CASRHSGGRTDTQYF.

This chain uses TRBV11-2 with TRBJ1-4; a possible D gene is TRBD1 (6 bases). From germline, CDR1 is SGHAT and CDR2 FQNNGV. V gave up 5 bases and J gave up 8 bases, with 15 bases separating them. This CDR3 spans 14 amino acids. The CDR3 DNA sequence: TGTGCCAGCAGCCCACCCGGACAGCTCGAAAAACTGTTTTTT. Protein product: CASSPPGQLEKLFF.

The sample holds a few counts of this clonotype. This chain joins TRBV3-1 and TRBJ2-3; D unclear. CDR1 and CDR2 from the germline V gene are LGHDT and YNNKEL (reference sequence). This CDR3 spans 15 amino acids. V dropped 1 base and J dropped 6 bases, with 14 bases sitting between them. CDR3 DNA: TGTGCCAGCAGCCAAGTTCACAACTTCGGGGATACGCAGTATTTT. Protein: CASSQVHNFGDTQYF.

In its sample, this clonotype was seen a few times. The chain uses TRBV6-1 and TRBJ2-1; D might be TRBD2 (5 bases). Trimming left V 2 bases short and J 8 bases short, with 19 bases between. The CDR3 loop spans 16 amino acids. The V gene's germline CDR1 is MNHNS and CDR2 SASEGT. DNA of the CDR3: TGTGCCAGCAGTGAACACATCGGAAAAAATAGCGATGAGCAGTTCTTC. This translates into CASSEHIGKNSDEQFF.

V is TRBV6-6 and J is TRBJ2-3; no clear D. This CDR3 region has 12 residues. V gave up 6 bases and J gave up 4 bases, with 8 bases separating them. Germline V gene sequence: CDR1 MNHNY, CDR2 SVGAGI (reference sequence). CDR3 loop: CASSRNSDTQYF. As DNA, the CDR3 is TGTGCCAGCAGCCGTAATTCAGATACGCAGTATTTT.

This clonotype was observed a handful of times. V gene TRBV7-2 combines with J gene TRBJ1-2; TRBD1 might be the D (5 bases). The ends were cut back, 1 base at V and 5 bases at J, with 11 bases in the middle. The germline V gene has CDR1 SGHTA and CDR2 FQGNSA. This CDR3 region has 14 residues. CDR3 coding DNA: TGTGCCAGCAGCTTAGTCGGGGACCGATATGGCTACACCTTC. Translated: CASSLVGDRYGYTF.

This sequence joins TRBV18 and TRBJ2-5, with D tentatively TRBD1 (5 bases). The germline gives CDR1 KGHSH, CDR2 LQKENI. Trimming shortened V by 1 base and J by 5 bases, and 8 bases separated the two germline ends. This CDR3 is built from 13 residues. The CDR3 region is CASSPHRWETQYF. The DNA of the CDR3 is TGTGCCAGCTCACCACACAGGTGGGAGACCCAGTACTTC. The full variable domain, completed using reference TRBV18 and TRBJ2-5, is NAGVMQNPRHLVRRRGQEARLRCSPMKGHSHVYWYRQLPEEGLKFMVYLQKENIIDESGMPKERFSAEFPKEGPSILRIQQVVRGDSAAYFCASSPHRWETQYFGPGTRLLVL.

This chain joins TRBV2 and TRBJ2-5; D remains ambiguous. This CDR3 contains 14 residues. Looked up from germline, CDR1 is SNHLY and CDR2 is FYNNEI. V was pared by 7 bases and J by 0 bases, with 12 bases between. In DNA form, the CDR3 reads TGTGCCAGCATGACTTTAGGGTACCAAGAGACCCAGTACTTC. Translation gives CASMTLGYQETQYF.

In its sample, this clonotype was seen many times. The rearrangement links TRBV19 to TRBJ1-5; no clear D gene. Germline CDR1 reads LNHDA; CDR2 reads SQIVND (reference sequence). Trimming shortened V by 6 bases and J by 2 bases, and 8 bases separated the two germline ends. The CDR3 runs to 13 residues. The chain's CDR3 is CASSLPGNQPQHF. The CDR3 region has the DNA TGTGCCAGTAGCCTCCCGGGCAATCAGCCCCAGCATTTT. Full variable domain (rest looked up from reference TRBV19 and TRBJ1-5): DGGITQSPKYLFRKEGQNVTLSCEQNLNHDAMYWYRQDPGQGLRLIYYSQIVNDFQKGDIAEGYSVSREKKESFPLTVTSAQKNPTAFYLCASSLPGNQPQHFGDGTRLSIL.

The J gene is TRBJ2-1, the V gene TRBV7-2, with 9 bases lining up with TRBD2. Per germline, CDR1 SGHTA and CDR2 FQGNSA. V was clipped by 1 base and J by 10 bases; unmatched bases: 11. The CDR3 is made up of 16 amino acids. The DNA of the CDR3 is TGTGCCAGCAGCTTAGGGTCCCGCGGGGGGGCCGGGGAGCAGTTCTTC. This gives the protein CASSLGSRGGAGEQFF.

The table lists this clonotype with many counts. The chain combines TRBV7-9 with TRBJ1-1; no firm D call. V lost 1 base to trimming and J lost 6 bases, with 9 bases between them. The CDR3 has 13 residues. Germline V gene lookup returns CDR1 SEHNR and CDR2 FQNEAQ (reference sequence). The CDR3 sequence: CASSLDGGAEAFF. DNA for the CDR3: TGTGCCAGCAGCTTAGATGGAGGTGCTGAAGCTTTCTTT.

The DNA for the CDR3 is TGCAGTGCCGTAGAGAGGGGCCGTAATTCACCCCTCCACTTT. Encoded protein: CSAVERGRNSPLHF. This chain joins TRBV20-1 and TRBJ1-6; TRBD1 might be the D (5 bases). The CDR3 consists of 14 residues. Germline V lookup: CDR1 DFQATT, CDR2 SNEGSKA (reference sequence). Trimming removed 6 bases from V and 6 bases from J, with 15 bases in between.

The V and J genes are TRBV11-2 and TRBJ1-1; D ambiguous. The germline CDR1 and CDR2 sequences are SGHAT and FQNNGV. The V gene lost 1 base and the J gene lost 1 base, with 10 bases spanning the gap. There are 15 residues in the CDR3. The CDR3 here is CASSLVAGENTEAFF. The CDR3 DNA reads TGTGCCAGCAGCTTAGTGGCCGGGGAGAACACTGAAGCTTTCTTT.

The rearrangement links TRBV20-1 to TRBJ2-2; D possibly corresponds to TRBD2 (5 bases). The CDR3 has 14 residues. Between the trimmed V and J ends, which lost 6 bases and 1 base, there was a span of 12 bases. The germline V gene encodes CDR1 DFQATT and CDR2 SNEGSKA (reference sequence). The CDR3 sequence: CSAPGELNTGELFF. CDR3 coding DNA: TGCAGTGCCCCCGGGGAGCTGAACACCGGGGAGCTGTTTTTT.

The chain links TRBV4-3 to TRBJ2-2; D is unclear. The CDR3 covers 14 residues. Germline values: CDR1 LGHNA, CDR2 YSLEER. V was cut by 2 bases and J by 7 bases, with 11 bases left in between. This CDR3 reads CASSQTWGVGELFF. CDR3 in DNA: TGCGCCAGCAGCCAAACTTGGGGTGTCGGGGAGCTGTTTTTT.